This TCR beta chain was recovered during a study of cytomegalovirus exposure and HLA in healthy donors. Study details: The roughly 110 validation repertoires used the same platform as the approximately 670 first-cohort repertoires (as reported by a later analysis).

On this clone: Its antigen remains unknown.

V gave up 3 bases and J gave up 2 bases; unmatched junction bases: 2. The germline V gene has CDR1 SGHNT and CDR2 YYREEE (reference sequence). The CDR3 is 14 amino acids. Broader study findings: Reportedly, cytomegalovirus status was diagnosed with high sensitivity and specificity. A few CMV-associated chains were confirmed in vitro to be specific for CMV antigens.

The repertoire was sequenced with immunoSEQ multiplex PCR; TCRdb's copy has only in-frame clones and lacks some. This table has 100,000 to 150,000 clones, 89% appearing once. The TCR sequence derives from a woman under 30 in good health and CMV-seronegative. Sequencing was performed on PBMCs. The chain recombines TRBV5-4 with TRBJ1-3, with 7 bases aligning to TRBD1. In DNA form, the CDR3 reads TGTGCCAGCAGCTACGACAGGGCTGGAAACACCATATATTTT. Translation gives CASSYDRAGNTIYF.